A selection of T cell receptor beta chains follows, all from one sample in a study of human T cells and chemical hapten exposure. TCRdb passed the RACE reads through MiXCR, listing each CDR3 protein once. Here the sample spans under 85,000 distinct CDR3 sequences, around a tenth being singletons. The sample consisted of whole blood, taken in connection with sensitization to the hapten diphenylcyclopropenone (DPC). These receptors were taken from a woman in her 50s with alopecia areata. Some clones in this sample may be carry-over from other donors' samples. Both conserved end residues are part of each CDR3. The D gene is left open where the match is weak. Rows may omit the clone size; those that give it use once, few, many or a size class.

TRBJ1-1 | TRBV7-9 | few | . | TGTGCCAGCAGCTCCCCGTTTGGGGGTGACACTGAAGCTTTCTTT | CASSSPFGGDTEAFF
TRBJ2-6 | TRBV12-3/TRBV12-4 | many | TRBD1 | TGTGCCAGCAGTGCGGACAGGTCAGTCCTGACTTTC | CASSADRSVLTF
TRBJ2-3 | TRBV20-1 | . | . | TGCAGTGCTAGTTACAGAAATCCCGGGGATACGCAGTATTTT | CSASYRNPGDTQYF
TRBJ1-2 | TRBV12-3/TRBV12-4 | . | . | TGTGCCAGCCGGAGGACGGCCGAGAACTATGGCTACACCTTC | CASRRTAENYGYTF
TRBJ1-1 | TRBV6-5 | few | . | TGTGCCAGCAGCCCGGCGGCGGGCACTGAAGCTTTCTTT | CASSPAAGTEAFF
TRBJ1-1 | TRBV20-1 | many | TRBD1 | TGCAGTGCCCTCGGGACAGGGGCCCCTCAGCTCCGGGACACTGAAGCTTTCTTT | CSALGTGAPQLRDTEAFF
TRBJ2-1 | TRBV7-9 | few | . | TGTGCCAGCAGCTTGAGGGGCATCGCTTTTGAGGATGAGCAGTTCTTC | CASSLRGIAFEDEQFF
TRBJ2-7 | TRBV14 | many | . | TGTGCCAGCAGCCAAGATCCGGGACACACCTACGAGCAGTACTTC | CASSQDPGHTYEQYF
TRBJ2-1 | TRBV6-1 | many | . | TGTGCCAGCATTACAGGGTATAGCTCCTACAATGAGCAGTTCTTC | CASITGYSSYNEQFF
TRBJ1-1 | TRBV6-6 | many | . | TGTGCCAGCTCAGAGATGAACACTGAAGCTTTCTTT | CASSEMNTEAFF
TRBJ1-1 | TRBV13 | medium-sized | . | TGTGCCAGCAGCTTGCTGGGGCCGACTGAAGCTTTCTTT | CASSLLGPTEAFF
TRBJ2-4 | TRBV20-1 | many | . | TGCAGTGCCATCAAAACTACGTCAAACATTCAGTACTTC | CSAIKTTSNIQYF
TRBJ2-5 | TRBV29-1 | many | . | TGCAGCGTTGGAGGGGGTTCCGGAGGGACCCAGTACTTC | CSVGGGSGGTQYF
TRBJ2-1 | TRBV2 | many | TRBD2 | TGTGCCAGCAGTGAACTAGCGGGATTGTCCTACAATGAGCAGTTCTTC | CASSELAGLSYNEQFF
TRBJ2-2 | TRBV6-4 | . | TRBD2 | TGTGCCAGCAGCCGAGCGGGAGCGAACACCGGGGAGCTGTTTTTT | CASSRAGANTGELFF
TRBJ2-2 | TRBV7-9 | many | . | TGTGCCCTTTCCACCGGGGAGCTGTTTTTT | CALSTGELFF
TRBJ2-2 | TRBV10-1 | few | TRBD2 | TGCGCCAGCAGCTTGACTAGCGGGAACACCGGGGAGCTGTTTTTT | CASSLTSGNTGELFF